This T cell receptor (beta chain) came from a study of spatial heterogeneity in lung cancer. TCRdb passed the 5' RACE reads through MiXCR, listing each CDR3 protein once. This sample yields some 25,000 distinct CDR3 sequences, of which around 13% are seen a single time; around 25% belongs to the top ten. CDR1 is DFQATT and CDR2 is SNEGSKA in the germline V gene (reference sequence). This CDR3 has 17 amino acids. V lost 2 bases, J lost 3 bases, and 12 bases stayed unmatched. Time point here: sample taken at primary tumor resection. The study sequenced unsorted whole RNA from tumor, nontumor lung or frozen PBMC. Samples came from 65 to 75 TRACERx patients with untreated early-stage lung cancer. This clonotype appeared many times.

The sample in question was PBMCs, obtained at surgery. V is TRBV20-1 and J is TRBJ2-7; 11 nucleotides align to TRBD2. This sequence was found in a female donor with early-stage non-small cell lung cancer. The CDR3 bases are TGCAGTGCTAGACCCTATGACCAGGGACTAGCGGTCTACGAGCAGTACTTC. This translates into CSARPYDQGLAVYEQYF.